The source of this T cell receptor (beta chain) is a study of cytomegalovirus exposure and HLA in healthy donors. Study findings and constraints: Specific recognition of CMV antigens was confirmed in vitro for a few chains (all CMV-associated). Sequencing probably produced one cluster of sequence variants that were highly shared. Later genetic work tied a missense DCLRE1C variant to beta-chain V and J trimming. Cytomegalovirus-associated TCR beta chains were listed, numbering 150 to 200.

The PCR was carried out with 60 Vbeta primers and 13 Jbeta primers. The repertoire was sequenced with immunoSEQ multiplex PCR; TCRdb's copy has only in-frame clones and lacks some. The sample lists roughly 110,000 clones, 81% seen once, with about 2.3% in the top ten. The ends were cut back, 5 bases at V and 4 bases at J, with 15 bases in the middle. The CDR3 sequence is 16 residues long. Germline assignment: CDR1 SGHTA and CDR2 FQGNSA. As to this clone: Its antigen is currently unknown.

The sequence was obtained from a man between 25 and 39 years old in good health and CMV-seronegative. The sequencing sample was made of PBMCs. This chain joins TRBV7-2 and TRBJ1-6; D is unresolved. The CDR3 protein is CASSPAERRYNSPLHF. The CDR3 DNA follows: TGTGCCAGCAGCCCAGCGGAGAGGAGGTATAATTCACCCCTCCACTTT.